Listed here are 5 T cell receptor beta chains from one sample, sequenced in a study of T cell responses to AZD1222 COVID-19 vaccine. Clones were sequenced by immunoSEQ multiplex PCR, and TCRdb holds only the in-frame ones, with some missing. The sample records about 140,000 clones, about nine tenths being singletons. Here the sequenced sample was peripheral blood, taken on day 0 of AZD1222 vaccination. These receptors were taken from an adult in good health.

The chain is built from TRBV5-1 and TRBJ1-6, with a tentative D call TRBD1 (6 bases). Germline values: CDR1 SGHRS, CDR2 YFSETQ. V was pared by 0 bases and J by 10 bases, with 14 bases between. The CDR3 is made up of 15 amino acids. For the CDR3, the DNA is TGCGCCAGCAGCTTGGAATCCAGGGGAGGGTCACCCCTCCACTTT. This translates into CASSLESRGGSPLHF.

The chain employs TRBV6-5 and TRBJ1-2; 9 bases fit TRBD1. V lost 6 bases, J lost 4 bases, and 6 bases stayed unmatched. The CDR3 consists of 14 residues. Per the germline V gene, CDR1 is MNHEY and CDR2 is SVGAGI. The CDR3 bases are TGTGCCAGCAGACAGACAGGGGGTATCTATGGCTACACCTTC. The encoded protein is CASRQTGGIYGYTF.

The chain joins TRBV28 to TRBJ2-5; 8 nucleotides line up with TRBD1. In germline, CDR1 is MDHEN, CDR2 SYDVKM. This CDR3 spans 14 amino acids. Unmatched junction bases numbered 4, after V lost 3 bases and J lost 4 bases. The CDR3 DNA reads as TGTGCCAGCAGTTTTCGGACAGGGATAGAGACCCAGTACTTC. It yields the protein CASSFRTGIETQYF. The full variable domain, completed using reference TRBV28 and TRBJ2-5, is DVKVTQSSRYLVKRTGEKVFLECVQDMDHENMFWYRQDPGLGLRLIYFSYDVKMKEKGDIPEGYSVSREKKERFSLILESASTNQTSMYLCASSFRTGIETQYFGPGTRLLVL.

The V and J genes are TRBV27 and TRBJ2-7, with TRBD2 identical over 7 bases. The CDR3 is 16 residues long. J gave up 6 bases and V 5 bases, and 16 bases lay outside the gene matches. Germline loops: CDR1 MNHEY, CDR2 SMNVEV (reference sequence). CDR3 bases: TGTGCCAGCAGTACCCTCGGTGCGGCGGGAGAAGGCGAGCAGTACTTC. As protein: CASSTLGAAGEGEQYF.

V usage is TRBV28 and J usage is TRBJ1-1, with D unclear. The CDR3 covers 12 residues. The V gene lost 4 bases and the J gene lost 3 bases, with 6 bases spanning the gap. Germline V gene sequence: CDR1 MDHEN, CDR2 SYDVKM. The CDR3 bases are TGTGCCAGCAGTTCCGGGGACACTGAAGCTTTCTTT. Translated: CASSSGDTEAFF.